This passage covers 16 T cell receptor beta chains from one sample sequenced in a study of blood T cell repertoires in COVID-19 (dated by TCRdb to the early 2020s). Receptors were amplified or captured by the immunoSEQ multiplex PCR assay. TCRdb retrieved this table from immuneACCESS and kept in-frame rearrangements only. Not all clones are present; in checked studies, unresolved V genes account for under half, and no reason is known for the remainder. Counted in this sample were roughly 220,000 clones; nearly 90% of them appeared once. In total, the top ten clones hold over 13% of the sample. Sequenced sample: PBMCs or T cells enriched from blood (not recorded which). All receptors derive from a man aged 25 to 40 who had been exposed to COVID-19.

CDR3 amino acids: CSAPQAYEQYF. Here the CDR3 DNA reads TGCAGTGCTCCACAGGCCTACGAGCAGTACTTC. This chain uses TRBV20-1 with TRBJ2-7; D is perhaps TRBD1 (5 bases). CDR3 length: 11 residues. Germline CDR1 reads DFQATT; CDR2 reads SNEGSKA (reference sequence). V lost 5 bases and J 2 bases, leaving 7 bases between the germline ends.

CDR3 protein: CASSPRTGVAKNTEAFF. CDR3 coding DNA: TGTGCCAGCTCACCCCGGACAGGGGTGGCGAAGAACACTGAAGCTTTCTTT. V is TRBV18 and J is TRBJ1-1; 9 nucleotides line up with TRBD1. J lost 1 base, V lost 3 bases, and 9 bases had no gene match. This CDR3 has 17 residues. Germline V gene lookup returns CDR1 KGHSH and CDR2 LQKENI.

CDR3 DNA sequence: TGTGCCACTCACGGGGGAGGGGAGAAGGTTCAGCCCCAGCATTTT. Protein product: CATHGGGEKVQPQHF. The chain links TRBV19 to TRBJ1-5; D is perhaps TRBD1 (5 bases). Germline assignment: CDR1 LNHDA and CDR2 SQIVND (reference sequence). V shed 10 bases and J shed 6 bases, with 22 bases lying between them. This CDR3 spans 15 amino acids.

V is TRBV7-6 and J is TRBJ2-3; weak D call: TRBD2 (5 bases). The CDR3 length is 12 residues. Trimming shortened V by 1 base and J by 9 bases, and 8 bases separated the two germline ends. Germline CDR1 is SGHVS and CDR2 is FNYEAQ. The DNA of the CDR3 is TGTGCCAGCAGCTTAGGGCAGCGGACGCAGTATTTT. Its translation is CASSLGQRTQYF.

The gene calls are TRBV21-1 and TRBJ2-1; TRBD2 is the table's D call and was not checked against the DNA. TRBV21-1 is an annotated pseudogene. The CDR3 runs 11 residues. In DNA, the CDR3 is TGTGCCAGCAGCAGCGAAGATGAGCAGTTCTTC. Translating it yields CASSSEDEQFF.

The chain recombines TRBV14 with TRBJ2-1, with D tentatively TRBD1 (6 bases). CDR1 and CDR2 from the germline V gene are SGHDN and FVKESK. This CDR3 region has 16 residues. V was shortened by 1 base and J by 5 bases, with 15 bases between the two germline ends. This CDR3 is CASSQGLRGTNNEQFF. CDR3 bases: TGTGCCAGCAGCCAAGGGTTGAGGGGGACCAACAATGAGCAGTTCTTC. Supplemented by reference TRBV14 and TRBJ2-1, the full variable domain reads EAGVTQFPSHSVIEKGQTVTLRCDPISGHDNLYWYRRVMGKEIKFLLHFVKESKQDESGMPNNRFLAERTGGTYSTLKVQPAELEDSGVYFCASSQGLRGTNNEQFFGPGTRLTVL.

V is TRBV2 and J is TRBJ1-2, with 7 bases identical to TRBD1. This CDR3 is 13 amino acids long. Germline assignment: CDR1 SNHLY and CDR2 FYNNEI. J lost 4 bases, V lost 4 bases, and 3 bases had no gene match. The CDR3 DNA follows: TGTGCCAGCAGTGTAAGACAGGGCTATGGCTACACCTTC. Its protein is CASSVRQGYGYTF. The variable domain in full, with the rest retrieved from reference TRBV2 and TRBJ1-2, is EPEVTQTPSHQVTQMGQEVILRCVPISNHLYFYWYRQILGQKVEFLVSFYNNEISEKSEIFDDQFSVERPDGSNFTLKIRSTKLEDSAMYFCASSVRQGYGYTFGSGTRLTVV.

This CDR3 reads CASSIEGQGAYNEQFF. The CDR3, as DNA: TGTGCCAGTAGTATAGAGGGACAGGGGGCGTACAATGAGCAGTTCTTC. The V and J genes are TRBV19 and TRBJ2-1; 12 positions match TRBD1. The CDR3 spans 16 residues. Germline values: CDR1 LNHDA, CDR2 SQIVND (reference sequence). V dropped 0 bases and J dropped 4; count of bases not matched to a gene: 1.

CDR3 coding DNA: TGTGCCAGCAGCCAAGATGAGACTAGCGGGGGGGTATCCTACAATGAGCAGTTCTTC. Translation: CASSQDETSGGVSYNEQFF. The V call is TRBV3-1 (or the pseudogene TRBV3-2), the J call TRBJ2-1; TRBD2 aligns across 14 bases. The CDR3 contains 19 residues. The germline gives CDR1 LGHDT, CDR2 YNNKEL (reference sequence). Germline trimming cut 0 bases from V and 1 base from J; bases unmatched to any gene: 5.

The chain joins TRBV5-4 to TRBJ2-3, with 11 bases fitting TRBD2. Per germline, CDR1 SGHNT and CDR2 YYREEE (reference sequence). The V segment lost 4 bases and the J segment 1 base; nucleotides outside the gene matches: 2. The length of the CDR3 is 15 residues. CDR3: CASSPSGGRTDTQYF. Written as DNA, the CDR3 is TGTGCCAGCAGCCCTAGCGGGGGGCGCACAGATACGCAGTATTTT.

The chain carries TRBV5-6 and TRBJ2-2, with a possible D match to TRBD1 (6 bases). This CDR3 region has 18 residues. Trimming took 0 bases from V and 0 from J, leaving 15 bases between them. From germline, CDR1 is SGHDT and CDR2 YYEEEE. The CDR3 is CASSLALGQGPNTGELFF. DNA for the CDR3: TGTGCCAGCAGCTTGGCCTTAGGGCAGGGGCCGAACACCGGGGAGCTGTTTTTT.

The chain has TRBV5-4 and TRBJ1-2, with 10 bases lining up with TRBD1. The germline gives CDR1 SGHNT, CDR2 YYREEE (reference sequence). With V trimmed by 4 bases and J by 0 bases, 9 bases remained unmatched. The CDR3 totals 17 residues. This chain's CDR3 is CASSLGQGDSANYGYTF. CDR3 nucleotides: TGTGCCAGCAGCCTTGGACAGGGGGACTCAGCTAACTATGGCTACACCTTC.

The chain links TRBV18 to TRBJ1-6; D possibly corresponds to TRBD1 (5 bases). This CDR3 has 14 amino acids. From germline, CDR1 is KGHSH and CDR2 LQKENI. V was clipped by 2 bases and J by 10 bases, with 12 bases between them. CDR3 nucleotide sequence: TGTGCCAGCTCACCAGTGGCCCCAGGGTCACCCCTCCACTTT. Encoded protein: CASSPVAPGSPLHF. The entire variable domain, with the rest obtained from reference TRBV18 and TRBJ1-6, is as follows: NAGVMQNPRHLVRRRGQEARLRCSPMKGHSHVYWYRQLPEEGLKFMVYLQKENIIDESGMPKERFSAEFPKEGPSILRIQQVVRGDSAAYFCASSPVAPGSPLHFGNGTRLTVT.

The CDR3 here is CASSFGTSVVQYF. CDR3 nucleotides: TGTGCCAGCAGCTTTGGGACTAGCGTGGTGCAGTACTTC. The chain couples TRBV13 to TRBJ2-7; 10 bases line up with TRBD2. V shed 3 bases and J 9 bases; nucleotides not matched to a gene: 5. The CDR3 is made up of 13 amino acids. In germline, CDR1 is PRHDT, CDR2 FYEKMQ (reference sequence).

This clone was counted once. This chain uses TRBV7-6 with TRBJ2-1; D might be TRBD1 (6 bases). The V end lost 1 base, the J end lost 2 bases, and 6 bases lay between the germline ends. Germline V gene data show CDR1 as SGHVS and CDR2 as FNYEAQ. The CDR3 length is 14 residues. CDR3 nucleotide sequence: TGTGCCAGCAGCTTAGGACAGGCCTACAATGAGCAGTTCTTC. Encoded protein: CASSLGQAYNEQFF.

The chain recombines TRBV5-1 with TRBJ2-3; D may be TRBD1 (5 bases). The CDR3 is made up of 15 amino acids. Germline CDR1 is SGHRS and CDR2 is YFSETQ. Between the trimmed V and J ends, which lost 4 bases and 0 bases, there was a span of 12 bases. CDR3 nucleotide sequence: TGCGCCAGCAGCGTTCGGACAACTAGCACAGATACGCAGTATTTT. Its translation: CASSVRTTSTDTQYF. Drawing the rest from reference TRBV5-1 and TRBJ2-3, the complete variable domain is KAGVTQTPRYLIKTRGQQVTLSCSPISGHRSVSWYQQTPGQGLQFLFEYFSETQRNKGNFPGRFSGRQFSNSRSEMNVSTLELGDSALYLCASSVRTTSTDTQYFGPGTRLTVL.